Here is one T cell receptor beta chain with its context. Antigen: not known. V was shortened by 7 bases and J by 7 bases, with 10 bases between the two germline ends. Germline assignment: CDR1 SGHTA and CDR2 FQGNSA. The CDR3 has 11 amino acids. This record comes from a study of CD8 T cells in Susac syndrome. Points from the study as a whole: The authors acknowledged that their TCR sequencing and HLA analysis involved a relatively small number of individuals.

Random hexamers were used to reverse transcribe about 0.5 to 1 ug of RNA. TCRdb re-called the immunoSEQ multiplex PCR reads through MiXCR, storing one row per CDR3 protein. The sample holds approximately 190,000 distinct CDR3 sequences, roughly 92% seen once. Controls matched for age and sex were healthy donors. Negative magnetic isolation gave CD8+ and CD4+ cells; FACS enriched CD8+ TEMRA. Source material: CD4+ T cells from PBMCs. The rearrangement links TRBV7-2 to TRBJ1-2; the D gene is possibly TRBD1 (5 bases). The clonotype comes from a human donor in good health. CDR3 amino acids: CASTLGTGYTF. CDR3 nucleotide sequence: TGTGCCAGCACCCTCGGGACTGGCTACACCTTC. The variable domain in full, with the rest retrieved from reference TRBV7-2 and TRBJ1-2, is GAGVSQSPSNKVTEKGKDVELRCDPISGHTALYWYRQSLGQGLEFLIYFQGNSAPDKSGLPSDRFSAERTGGSVSTLTIQRTQQEDSAVYLCASTLGTGYTFGSGTRLTVV.